These 13 T cell receptor beta chains originate from one sample sequenced in a study of identical twins. Using its own MiXCR run on the 5' RACE reads, TCRdb lists one record per CDR3 protein. This sample yields around 1.7 million distinct CDR3 sequences, of which around 33% are seen a single time; about 0.25% belongs to the top ten. What was sequenced was cord blood. Receptors were obtained from a newborn girl in good health.

In its sample, this clonotype was seen a few times. The chain combines TRBV24-1 with TRBJ2-1, with D perhaps assigned TRBD1 or TRBD2 (6 bases each). Germline V gene sequence: CDR1 KGHDR, CDR2 SFDVKD. This CDR3 spans 13 amino acids. Trimming stripped 6 bases from V and 5 bases from J, with 10 bases between. The CDR3 region is CATSLGGHNEQFF. The DNA of the CDR3 is TGTGCCACCAGTTTGGGGGGCCACAATGAGCAGTTCTTC.

The gene calls are TRBV20-1 and TRBJ2-1; the match to TRBD2 covers 8 bases. The CDR3 extends over 13 amino acids. CDR1 is DFQATT and CDR2 is SNEGSKA in the germline V gene (reference sequence). Trimming cost V 5 bases and J 4 bases; bases outside gene matches: 4. The CDR3 region is CSADERGYNEQFF. The CDR3 DNA sequence: TGCAGTGCTGACGAGCGGGGGTACAATGAGCAGTTCTTC.

As regards this clonotype: One base away lies a much larger clone, so this may be a sequencing read error. The chain employs TRBV20-1 and TRBJ2-5, with TRBD2 matching 7 bases. Germline V CDR1 and CDR2: DFQATT, SNEGSKA (reference sequence). With 3 bases clipped from V and 11 bases from J, the junction kept 15 bases outside the gene matches. This CDR3 has 14 amino acids. The CDR3 region is CSARETSQSYGQYF. CDR3 bases: TGCAGTGCTAGGGAGACTAGCCAGTCCTACGGGCAGTACTTC.

This chain joins TRBV6-1 and TRBJ2-1, with 9 bases matching TRBD1. The junction had 8 bases not matched to a gene; V was cut back by 6 bases and J by 5 bases. The CDR3 covers 15 residues. Germline V gene data show CDR1 as MNHNS and CDR2 as SASEGT. The CDR3 loop is CASRLPGQGHNEQFF. The CDR3 nucleotides are TGTGCCAGCAGATTACCGGGACAGGGCCACAATGAGCAGTTCTTC.

Details on this clonotype: A junction end diverges from the germline sequence, so it may reflect a read error. The CDR3 coding sequence is TGCAGTGCGAGAGCCGGGACTAGGGACTACAATGAGCAGTTCTTC. It specifies CSARAGTRDYNEQFF. This chain connects TRBV20-1 to TRBJ2-1, with 8 bases aligning to TRBD2. The CDR3 is made up of 15 amino acids. Germline-derived CDR1 and CDR2 are DFQATT and SNEGSKA (reference sequence).

This clonotype was detected a few times. The V gene is TRBV11-2, the J gene TRBJ2-1; D unclear. Germline lookup yields CDR1 SGHAT and CDR2 FQNNGV. With 4 bases removed from V and 3 bases from J, the gap between germline ends came to 10 bases. The CDR3 has 14 amino acids. The CDR3 sequence is CASSSNNHYNEQFF. Here the CDR3 DNA reads TGTGCCAGCAGCTCCAACAACCACTACAATGAGCAGTTCTTC.

The V and J genes are TRBV20-1 and TRBJ2-1; 9 bases agree with TRBD2. The CDR3 covers 14 residues. V lost 2 bases and J lost 5; bases outside the gene matches: 4. Looked up from germline, CDR1 is DFQATT and CDR2 is SNEGSKA (reference sequence). CDR3 nucleotides: TGCAGTGCTAGACTAGCGGGAAAGGACAATGAGCAGTTCTTC. It codes for CSARLAGKDNEQFF.

This clonotype was observed a few times. The chain combines TRBV4-1 with TRBJ2-7; 9 bases line up with TRBD2. The CDR3 spans 15 residues. Germline-derived CDR1 and CDR2 are MGHRA and YSYEKL. V was pared by 4 bases and J by 2 bases, with 6 bases of the junction left unmatched. CDR3 nucleotides: TGCGCCAGCAGCCTTGGACTAGCGCCTACCTACGAGCAGTACTTC. Encoded protein: CASSLGLAPTYEQYF.

CDR3 sequence: CSAPPRSGSSYNEQYF. CDR3 in DNA: TGCAGTGCTCCCCCGAGGAGCGGGAGCTCCTACAATGAGCAGTACTTC. The V and J genes are TRBV20-1 and TRBJ2-7; 8 bases line up with TRBD2. CDR3 length equals 16 residues. Per germline, CDR1 DFQATT and CDR2 SNEGSKA (reference sequence). V shed 5 bases, J shed 7 bases, and the junction held 19 bases outside the gene matches.

The chain recombines TRBV29-1 with TRBJ1-2, with 7 bases lining up with TRBD1. Trimming cost V 3 bases and J 3 bases; bases outside gene matches: 4. CDR1 and CDR2 from the germline V gene are SQVTM and ANQGSEA. The CDR3 sequence is 13 residues long. The CDR3 is CSVDPDRYYGYTF. Here the CDR3 DNA reads TGCAGCGTTGACCCGGACAGGTACTATGGCTACACCTTC.

The chain couples TRBV29-1 to TRBJ1-2; D is uncertain. Germline V lookup: CDR1 SQVTM, CDR2 ANQGSEA. V was cut by 4 bases and J by 2 bases, with 11 bases left in between. CDR3 size: 13 residues. CDR3 in amino acids: CSVGGFANYGYTF. The CDR3 coding sequence is TGCAGCGTTGGAGGTTTCGCGAACTATGGCTACACCTTC.

This chain connects TRBV5-1 to TRBJ2-3; D call uncertain. The CDR3 covers 14 residues. In germline, CDR1 is SGHRS, CDR2 YFSETQ. Trimming stripped 4 bases from V and 3 bases from J, with 12 bases between. CDR3 region: CASSMSPSTDTQYF. CDR3 sequence (DNA): TGCGCCAGCAGCATGTCCCCCTCGACAGATACGCAGTATTTT.

This clonotype was found a few times. The chain has TRBV2 and TRBJ2-3; no reliable D call. The CDR3 is 14 amino acids. Trimming took 3 bases from V and 4 from J, leaving 11 bases between them. From germline, CDR1 is SNHLY and CDR2 FYNNEI. CDR3: CASSELVPSDTQYF. As DNA, the CDR3 is TGTGCCAGCAGTGAGCTAGTCCCATCAGATACGCAGTATTTT.